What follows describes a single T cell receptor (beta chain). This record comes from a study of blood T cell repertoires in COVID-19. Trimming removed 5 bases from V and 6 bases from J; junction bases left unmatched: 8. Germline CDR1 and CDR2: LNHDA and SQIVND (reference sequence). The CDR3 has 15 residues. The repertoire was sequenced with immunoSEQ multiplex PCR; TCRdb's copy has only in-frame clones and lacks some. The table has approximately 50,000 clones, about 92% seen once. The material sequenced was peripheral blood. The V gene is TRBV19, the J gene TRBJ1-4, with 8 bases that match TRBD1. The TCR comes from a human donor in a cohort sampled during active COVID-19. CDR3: CASSEQGAGDEKLFF. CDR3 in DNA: TGTGCCAGTAGTGAGCAGGGGGCCGGAGATGAAAAACTGTTTTTT. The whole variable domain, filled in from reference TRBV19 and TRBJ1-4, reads DGGITQSPKYLFRKEGQNVTLSCEQNLNHDAMYWYRQDPGQGLRLIYYSQIVNDFQKGDIAEGYSVSREKKESFPLTVTSAQKNPTAFYLCASSEQGAGDEKLFFGSGTQLSVL.